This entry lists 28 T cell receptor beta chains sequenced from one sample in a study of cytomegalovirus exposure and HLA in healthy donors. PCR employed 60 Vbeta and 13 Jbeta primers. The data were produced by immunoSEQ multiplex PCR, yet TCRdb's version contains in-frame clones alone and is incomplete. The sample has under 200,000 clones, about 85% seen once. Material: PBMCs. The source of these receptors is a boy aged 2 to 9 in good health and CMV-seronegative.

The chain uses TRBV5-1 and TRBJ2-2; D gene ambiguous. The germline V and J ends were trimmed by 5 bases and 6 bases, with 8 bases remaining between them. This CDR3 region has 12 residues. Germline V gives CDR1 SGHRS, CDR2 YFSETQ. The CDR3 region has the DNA TGCGCCAGCAGTGTGGGCCCCGGGGAGCTGTTTTTT. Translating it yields CASSVGPGELFF.

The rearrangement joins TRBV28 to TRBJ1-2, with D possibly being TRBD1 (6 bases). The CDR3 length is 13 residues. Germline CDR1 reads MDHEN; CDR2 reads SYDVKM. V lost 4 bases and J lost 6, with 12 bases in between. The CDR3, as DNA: TGTGCCAGCAGTTCGGACAGCTTCGATGGCTACACCTTC. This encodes CASSSDSFDGYTF.

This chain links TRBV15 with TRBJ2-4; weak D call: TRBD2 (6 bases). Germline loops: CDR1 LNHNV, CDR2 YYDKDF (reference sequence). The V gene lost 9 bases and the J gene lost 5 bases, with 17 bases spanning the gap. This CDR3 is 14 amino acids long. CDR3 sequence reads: CATSGVWGQNIQYF. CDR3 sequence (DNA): TGTGCCACTTCGGGGGTATGGGGTCAAAACATTCAGTACTTC.

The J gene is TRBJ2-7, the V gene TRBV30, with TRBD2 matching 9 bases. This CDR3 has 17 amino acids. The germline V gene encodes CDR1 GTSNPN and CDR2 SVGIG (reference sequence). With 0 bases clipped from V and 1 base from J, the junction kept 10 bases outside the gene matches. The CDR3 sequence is CAWSVLAGGPISYEQYF. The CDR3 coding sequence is TGTGCCTGGAGTGTACTGGCGGGAGGGCCGATTTCCTACGAGCAGTACTTC.

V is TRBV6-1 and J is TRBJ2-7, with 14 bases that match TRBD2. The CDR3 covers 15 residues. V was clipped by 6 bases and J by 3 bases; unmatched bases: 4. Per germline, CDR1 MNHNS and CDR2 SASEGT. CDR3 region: CASRGLAGVFYEQYF. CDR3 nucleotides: TGTGCCAGCAGGGGACTAGCGGGAGTGTTCTACGAGCAGTACTTC.

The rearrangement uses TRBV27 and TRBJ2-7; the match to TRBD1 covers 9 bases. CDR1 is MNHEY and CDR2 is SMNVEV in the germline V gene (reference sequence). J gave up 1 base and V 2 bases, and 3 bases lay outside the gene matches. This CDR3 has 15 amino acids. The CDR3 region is CASSLTDRGSYEQYF. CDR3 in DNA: TGTGCCAGCAGTTTAACGGACAGGGGTTCCTACGAGCAGTACTTC.

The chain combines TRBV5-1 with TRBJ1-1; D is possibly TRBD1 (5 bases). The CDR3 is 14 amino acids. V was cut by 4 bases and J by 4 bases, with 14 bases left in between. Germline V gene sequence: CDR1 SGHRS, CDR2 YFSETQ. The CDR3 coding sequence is TGCGCCAGCAGCCTCTCCTCGGGGGTCACTGAAGCTTTCTTT. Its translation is CASSLSSGVTEAFF.

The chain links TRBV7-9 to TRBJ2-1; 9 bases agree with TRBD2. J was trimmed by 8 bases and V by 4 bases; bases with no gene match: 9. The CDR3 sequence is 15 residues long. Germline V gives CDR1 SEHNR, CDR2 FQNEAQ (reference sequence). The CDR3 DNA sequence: TGTGCCAGCAGCTATTGGCCTAGCGGGAACCATGAGCAGTTCTTC. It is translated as CASSYWPSGNHEQFF. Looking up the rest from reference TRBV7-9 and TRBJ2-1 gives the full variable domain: DTGVSQNPRHKITKRGQNVTFRCDPISEHNRLYWYRQTLGQGPEFLTYFQNEAQLEKSRLLSDRFSAERPKGSFSTLEIQRTEQGDSAMYLCASSYWPSGNHEQFFGPGTRLTVL.

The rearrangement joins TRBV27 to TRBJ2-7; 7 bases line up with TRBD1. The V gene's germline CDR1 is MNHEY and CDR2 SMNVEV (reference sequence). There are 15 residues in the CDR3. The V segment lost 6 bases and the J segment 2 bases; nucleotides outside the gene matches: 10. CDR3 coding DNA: TGTGCCAGCAGACCAGACAGGGATCGGGCCTACGAGCAGTACTTC. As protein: CASRPDRDRAYEQYF.

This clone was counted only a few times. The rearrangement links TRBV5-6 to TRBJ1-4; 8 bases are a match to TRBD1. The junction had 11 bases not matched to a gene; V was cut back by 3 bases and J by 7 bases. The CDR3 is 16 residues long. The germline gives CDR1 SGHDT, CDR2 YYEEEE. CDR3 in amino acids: CASSWTGSNNGEKLFF. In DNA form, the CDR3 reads TGTGCCAGCAGCTGGACAGGGTCGAATAACGGTGAAAAACTGTTTTTT.

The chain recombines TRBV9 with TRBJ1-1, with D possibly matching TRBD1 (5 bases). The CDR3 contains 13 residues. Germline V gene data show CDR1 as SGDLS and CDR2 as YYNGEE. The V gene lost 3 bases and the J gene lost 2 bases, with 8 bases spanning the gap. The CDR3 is CASSAGVNTEAFF. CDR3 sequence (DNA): TGTGCCAGCAGCGCGGGGGTAAACACTGAAGCTTTCTTT.

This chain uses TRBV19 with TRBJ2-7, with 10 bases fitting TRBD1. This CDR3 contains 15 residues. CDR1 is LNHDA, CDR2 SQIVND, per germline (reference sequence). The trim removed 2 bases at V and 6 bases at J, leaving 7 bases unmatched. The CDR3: CASSIIRDRGFEQYF. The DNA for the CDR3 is TGTGCCAGTAGTATAATCCGGGACAGGGGCTTCGAGCAGTACTTC. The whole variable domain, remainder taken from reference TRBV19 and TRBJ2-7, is DGGITQSPKYLFRKEGQNVTLSCEQNLNHDAMYWYRQDPGQGLRLIYYSQIVNDFQKGDIAEGYSVSREKKESFPLTVTSAQKNPTAFYLCASSIIRDRGFEQYFGPGTRLTVT.

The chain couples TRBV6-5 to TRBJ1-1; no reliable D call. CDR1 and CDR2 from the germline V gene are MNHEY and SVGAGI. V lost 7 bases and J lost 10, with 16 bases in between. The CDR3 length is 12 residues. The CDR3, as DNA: TGTGCCAGCAATGACGAGGGAATGAGAGCTTTCTTT. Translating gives CASNDEGMRAFF.

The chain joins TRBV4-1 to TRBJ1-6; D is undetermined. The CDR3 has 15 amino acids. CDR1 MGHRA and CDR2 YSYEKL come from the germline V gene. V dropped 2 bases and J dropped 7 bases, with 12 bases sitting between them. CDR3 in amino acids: CASSQTGTFNSPLHF. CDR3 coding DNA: TGCGCCAGCAGCCAAACGGGAACCTTCAATTCACCCCTCCACTTT.

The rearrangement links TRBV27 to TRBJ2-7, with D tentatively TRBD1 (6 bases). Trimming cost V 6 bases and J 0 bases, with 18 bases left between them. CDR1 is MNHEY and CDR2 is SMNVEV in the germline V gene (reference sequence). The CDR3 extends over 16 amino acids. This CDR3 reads CASRTPQGRISYEQYF. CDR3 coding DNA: TGTGCCAGCAGAACACCACAGGGTCGGATCTCCTACGAGCAGTACTTC.

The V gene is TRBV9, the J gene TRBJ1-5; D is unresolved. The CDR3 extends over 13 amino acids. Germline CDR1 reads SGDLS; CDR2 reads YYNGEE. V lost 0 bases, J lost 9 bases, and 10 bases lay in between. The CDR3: CASSVAPTGPQHF. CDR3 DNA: TGTGCCAGCAGCGTAGCCCCCACGGGGCCCCAGCATTTT.

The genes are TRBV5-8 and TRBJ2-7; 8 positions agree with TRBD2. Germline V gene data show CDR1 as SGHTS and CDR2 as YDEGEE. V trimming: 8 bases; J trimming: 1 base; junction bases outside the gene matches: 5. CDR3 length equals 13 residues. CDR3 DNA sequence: TGTGCCAGTATTAGCGGGACTTCCTACGAGCAGTACTTC. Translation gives CASISGTSYEQYF.

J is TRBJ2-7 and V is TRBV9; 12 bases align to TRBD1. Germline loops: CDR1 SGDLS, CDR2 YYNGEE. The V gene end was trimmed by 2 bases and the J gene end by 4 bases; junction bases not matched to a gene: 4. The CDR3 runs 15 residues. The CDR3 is CASSVGTGGGYEQYF. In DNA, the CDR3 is TGTGCCAGCAGCGTCGGGACAGGGGGCGGTTACGAGCAGTACTTC.

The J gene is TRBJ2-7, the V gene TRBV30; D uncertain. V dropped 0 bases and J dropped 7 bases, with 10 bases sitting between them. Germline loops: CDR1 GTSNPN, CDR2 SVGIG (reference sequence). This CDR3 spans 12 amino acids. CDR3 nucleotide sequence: TGTGCCTGGAGTGTATCGGTATCGGAGCAGTACTTC. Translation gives CAWSVSVSEQYF.

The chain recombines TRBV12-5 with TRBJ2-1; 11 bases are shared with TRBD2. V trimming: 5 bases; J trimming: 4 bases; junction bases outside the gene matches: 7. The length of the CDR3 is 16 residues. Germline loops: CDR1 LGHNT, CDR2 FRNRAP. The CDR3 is CASGPPGLAEYNEQFF. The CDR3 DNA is TGTGCTAGTGGTCCACCGGGACTAGCGGAATACAATGAGCAGTTCTTC.

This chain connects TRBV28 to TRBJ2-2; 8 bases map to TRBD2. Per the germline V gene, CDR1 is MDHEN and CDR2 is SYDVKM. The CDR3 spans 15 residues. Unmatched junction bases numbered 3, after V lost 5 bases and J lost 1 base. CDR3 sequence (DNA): TGTGCCAGCAGTGAGAGCGGGAGGAACACCGGGGAGCTGTTTTTT. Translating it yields CASSESGRNTGELFF.

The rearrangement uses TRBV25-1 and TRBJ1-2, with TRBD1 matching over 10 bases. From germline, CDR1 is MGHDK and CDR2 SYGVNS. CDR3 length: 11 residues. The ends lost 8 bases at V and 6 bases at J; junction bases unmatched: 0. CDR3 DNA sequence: TGTGCCAGCGGGACAGGGGATGGCTACACCTTC. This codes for CASGTGDGYTF.

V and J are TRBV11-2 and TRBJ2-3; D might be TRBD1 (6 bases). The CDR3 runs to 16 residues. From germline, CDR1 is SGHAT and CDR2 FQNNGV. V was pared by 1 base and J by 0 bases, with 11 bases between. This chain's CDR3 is CASSLGTAPSTDTQYF. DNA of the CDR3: TGTGCCAGCAGCTTAGGGACAGCACCTAGCACAGATACGCAGTATTTT.

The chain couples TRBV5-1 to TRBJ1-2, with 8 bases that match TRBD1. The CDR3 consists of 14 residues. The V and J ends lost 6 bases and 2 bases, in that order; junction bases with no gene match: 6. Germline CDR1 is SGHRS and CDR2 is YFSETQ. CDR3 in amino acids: CASTDGTGNYGYTF. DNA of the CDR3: TGCGCCAGCACCGACGGGACAGGAAACTATGGCTACACCTTC. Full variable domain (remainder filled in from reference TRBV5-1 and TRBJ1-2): KAGVTQTPRYLIKTRGQQVTLSCSPISGHRSVSWYQQTPGQGLQFLFEYFSETQRNKGNFPGRFSGRQFSNSRSEMNVSTLELGDSALYLCASTDGTGNYGYTFGSGTRLTVV.

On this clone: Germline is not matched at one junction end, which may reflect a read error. This CDR3 is CSSSSKTGNEETQYF. The CDR3 region has the DNA TGTTCCAGCAGCTCCAAGACAGGGAACGAAGAGACCCAGTACTTC. The V and J genes are TRBV7-9 and TRBJ2-5, with 7 bases fitting TRBD1. The germline gives CDR1 SEHNR, CDR2 FQNEAQ (reference sequence). The CDR3 contains 15 residues.

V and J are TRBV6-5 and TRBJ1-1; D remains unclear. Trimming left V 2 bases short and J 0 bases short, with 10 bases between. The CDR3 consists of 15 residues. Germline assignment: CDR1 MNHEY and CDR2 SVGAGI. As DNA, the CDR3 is TGTGCCAGCAGTTACAGGCCGGGAATGAACACTGAAGCTTTCTTT. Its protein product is CASSYRPGMNTEAFF.

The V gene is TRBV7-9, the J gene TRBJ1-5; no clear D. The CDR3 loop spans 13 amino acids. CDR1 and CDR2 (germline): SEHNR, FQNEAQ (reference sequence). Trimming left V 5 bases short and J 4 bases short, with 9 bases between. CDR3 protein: CASSPTGNQPQHF. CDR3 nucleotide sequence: TGTGCCAGCAGCCCGACCGGGAATCAGCCCCAGCATTTT.

In nucleotides, the CDR3 is TGCGCCAGCGGTTCCGGACAGGGGCTGGCCCGTCGGTATGGCTACACCTTC. It encodes CASGSGQGLARRYGYTF. The chain links TRBV5-1 to TRBJ1-2, with 9 nucleotides matching TRBD1. The CDR3 is 17 residues long. The V and J ends lost 7 bases and 5 bases, in that order; junction bases with no gene match: 18. CDR1 SGHRS and CDR2 YFSETQ come from the germline V gene.